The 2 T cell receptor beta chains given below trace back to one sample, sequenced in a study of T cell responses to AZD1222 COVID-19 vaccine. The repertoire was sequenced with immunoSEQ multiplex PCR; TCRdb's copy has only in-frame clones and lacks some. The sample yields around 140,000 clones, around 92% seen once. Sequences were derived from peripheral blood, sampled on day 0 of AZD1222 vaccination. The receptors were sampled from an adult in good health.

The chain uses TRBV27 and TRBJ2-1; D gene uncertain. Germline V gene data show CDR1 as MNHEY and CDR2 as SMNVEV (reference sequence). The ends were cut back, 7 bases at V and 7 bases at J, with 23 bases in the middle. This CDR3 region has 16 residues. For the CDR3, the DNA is TGTGCCAGCACCCGGTCCGCTGGCACCGGACGGAATGAGCAGTTCTTC. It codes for CASTRSAGTGRNEQFF.

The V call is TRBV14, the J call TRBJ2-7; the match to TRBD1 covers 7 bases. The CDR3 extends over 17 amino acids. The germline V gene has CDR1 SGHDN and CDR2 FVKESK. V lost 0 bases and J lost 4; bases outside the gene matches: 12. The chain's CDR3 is CASSQDTTGIYWYEQYF. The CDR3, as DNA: TGTGCCAGCAGCCAAGATACGACAGGGATATATTGGTACGAGCAGTACTTC.